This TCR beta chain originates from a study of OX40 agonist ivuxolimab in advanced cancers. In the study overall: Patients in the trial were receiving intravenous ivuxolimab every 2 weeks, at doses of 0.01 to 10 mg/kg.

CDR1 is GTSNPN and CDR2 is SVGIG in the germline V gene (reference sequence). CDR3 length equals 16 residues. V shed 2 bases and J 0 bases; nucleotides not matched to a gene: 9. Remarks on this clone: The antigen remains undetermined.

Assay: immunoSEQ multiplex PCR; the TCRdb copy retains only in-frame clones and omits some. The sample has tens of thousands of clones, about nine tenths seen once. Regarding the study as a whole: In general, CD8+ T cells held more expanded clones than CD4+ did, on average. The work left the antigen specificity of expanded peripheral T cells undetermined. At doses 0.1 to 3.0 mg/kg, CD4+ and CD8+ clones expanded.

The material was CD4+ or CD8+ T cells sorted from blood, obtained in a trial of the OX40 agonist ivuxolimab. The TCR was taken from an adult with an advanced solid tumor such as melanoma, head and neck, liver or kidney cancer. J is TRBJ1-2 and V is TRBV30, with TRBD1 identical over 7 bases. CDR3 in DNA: TGTGCCTGGAGTAGAATGCCACAGGGGACTAACTATGGCTACACCTTC. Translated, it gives CAWSRMPQGTNYGYTF.